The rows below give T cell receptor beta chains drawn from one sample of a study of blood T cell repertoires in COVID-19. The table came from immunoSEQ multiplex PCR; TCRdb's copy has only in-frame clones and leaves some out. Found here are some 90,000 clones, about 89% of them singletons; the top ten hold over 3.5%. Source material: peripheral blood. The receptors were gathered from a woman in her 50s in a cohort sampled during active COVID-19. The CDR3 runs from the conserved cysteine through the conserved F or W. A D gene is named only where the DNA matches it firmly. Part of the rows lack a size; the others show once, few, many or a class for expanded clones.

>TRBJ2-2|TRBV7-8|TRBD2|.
CATGGPGELFF
TGTGCCACGGGGGGGCCCGGGGAGCTGTTTTTT
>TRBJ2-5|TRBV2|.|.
CASMKQSQETQYF
TGTGCCAGCATGAAACAGAGCCAAGAGACCCAGTACTTC
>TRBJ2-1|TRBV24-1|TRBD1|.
CATSKQGRNEQFF
TGTGCCACCAGCAAACAGGGGCGGAATGAGCAGTTCTTC
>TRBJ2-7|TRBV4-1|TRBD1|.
CASSEDRAYEQYF
TGCGCCAGCAGCGAGGACAGGGCCTACGAGCAGTACTTC
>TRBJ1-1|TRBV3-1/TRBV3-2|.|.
CASSRPGNTEAFF
TGTGCCAGCAGCCGTCCGGGGAACACTGAAGCTTTCTTT
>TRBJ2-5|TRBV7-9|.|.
CASSAGTNQETQYF
TGTGCCAGCAGCGCTGGTACAAATCAAGAGACCCAGTACTTC
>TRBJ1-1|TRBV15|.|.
CATSRDGQGEAFF
TGTGCCACCAGCAGAGATGGCCAGGGTGAAGCTTTCTTT
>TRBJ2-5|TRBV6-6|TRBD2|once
CASRGLAGGNQETQYF
TGTGCCAGCAGGGGACTAGCGGGGGGTAACCAAGAGACCCAGTACTTC
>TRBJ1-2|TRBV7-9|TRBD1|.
CASSSPDRGRDGYTF
TGTGCCAGCAGCTCCCCGGACAGGGGGCGCGATGGCTACACCTTC
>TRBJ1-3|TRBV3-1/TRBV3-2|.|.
CASSQVHQGSGNTIYF
TGTGCCAGCAGCCAAGTACATCAGGGCTCTGGAAACACCATATATTTT
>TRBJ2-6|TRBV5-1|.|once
CASSQAGSGANVLTF
TGCGCCAGCAGCCAGGCAGGCTCAGGGGCCAACGTCCTGACTTTC
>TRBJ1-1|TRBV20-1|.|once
CSAPYAAEAFF
TGCAGTGCTCCCTATGCCGCTGAAGCTTTCTTT
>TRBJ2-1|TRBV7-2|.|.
CASSFRQSYNEQFF
TGTGCCAGCAGCTTTAGACAGTCCTACAATGAGCAGTTCTTC
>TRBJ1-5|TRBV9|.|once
CASSVGGDVYQPQHF
TGTGCCAGCAGCGTTGGGGGGGATGTCTATCAGCCCCAGCATTTT
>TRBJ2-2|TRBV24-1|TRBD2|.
CATSDFRLAGGTWRPGELFF
TGTGCCACCAGTGATTTTCGGCTAGCGGGAGGGACGTGGAGGCCCGGGGAGCTGTTTTTT
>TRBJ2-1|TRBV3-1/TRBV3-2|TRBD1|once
CASSQRTGGNEQFF
TGTGCCAGCAGCCAACGGACAGGGGGCAATGAGCAGTTCTTC
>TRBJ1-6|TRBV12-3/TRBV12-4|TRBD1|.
CASSVRGNSPLHF
TGTGCCAGCAGCGTCAGGGGGAACTCACCCCTCCACTTT
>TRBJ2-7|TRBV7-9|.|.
CASSSHTGSYEQYF
TGTGCCAGCAGCTCTCACACAGGGTCCTACGAGCAGTACTTC
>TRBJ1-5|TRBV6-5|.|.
CASSSRQVFSNQPQHF
TGTGCCAGCAGTTCCCGACAGGTTTTTAGCAATCAGCCCCAGCATTTT
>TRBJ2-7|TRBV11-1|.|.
CASSLGRYSYEQYF
TGTGCCAGCAGCTTGGGGAGGTATTCCTACGAGCAGTACTTC
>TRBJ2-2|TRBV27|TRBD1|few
CASSTTGIGGELFF
TGTGCCAGCAGTACGACAGGGATAGGCGGGGAGCTGTTTTTT
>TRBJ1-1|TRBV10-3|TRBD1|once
CAVTRGTGVIAEAFF
TGTGCCGTCACCCGCGGGACAGGGGTTATCGCTGAAGCTTTCTTT
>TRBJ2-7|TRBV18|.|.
CASSPRQDPYEQYF
TGTGCCAGCTCACCAAGACAGGATCCCTACGAGCAGTACTTC
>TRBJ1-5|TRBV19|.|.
CASTIGGSNQPQHF
TGTGCCAGTACCATAGGGGGTAGCAATCAGCCCCAGCATTTT
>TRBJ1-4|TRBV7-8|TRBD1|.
CASSPRRQGPRYEKLFF
TGTGCCAGCAGCCCCCGTCGACAGGGGCCGAGATATGAAAAACTGTTTTTT
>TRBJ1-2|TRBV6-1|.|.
CASSDTGQNYGYTF
TGTGCCAGCAGTGACACCGGACAGAACTATGGCTACACCTTC